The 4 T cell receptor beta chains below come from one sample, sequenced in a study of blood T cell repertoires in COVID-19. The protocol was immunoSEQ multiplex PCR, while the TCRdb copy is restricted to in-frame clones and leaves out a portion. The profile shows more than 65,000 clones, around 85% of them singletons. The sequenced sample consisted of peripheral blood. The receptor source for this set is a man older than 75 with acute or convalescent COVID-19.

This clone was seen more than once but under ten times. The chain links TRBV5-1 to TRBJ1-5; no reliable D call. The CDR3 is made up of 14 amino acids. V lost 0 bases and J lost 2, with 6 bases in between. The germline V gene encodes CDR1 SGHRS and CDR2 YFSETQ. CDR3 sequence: CASSLGERNQPQHF. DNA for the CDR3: TGCGCCAGCAGCTTGGGCGAACGCAATCAGCCCCAGCATTTT.

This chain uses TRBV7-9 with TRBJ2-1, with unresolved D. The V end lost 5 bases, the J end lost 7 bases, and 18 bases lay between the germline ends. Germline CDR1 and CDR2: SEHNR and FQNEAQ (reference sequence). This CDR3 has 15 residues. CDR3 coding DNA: TGTGCCAGCAGCCCTCCGGGTCTCTCCGGTAATGAGCAGTTCTTC. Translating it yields CASSPPGLSGNEQFF.

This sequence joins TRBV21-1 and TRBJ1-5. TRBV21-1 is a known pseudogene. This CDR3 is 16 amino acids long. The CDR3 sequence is CASSAGRDSRSSPQHF. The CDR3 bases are TGTGCCAGCAGCGCCGGGAGGGACAGCCGTAGCTCGCCCCAGCATTTT.

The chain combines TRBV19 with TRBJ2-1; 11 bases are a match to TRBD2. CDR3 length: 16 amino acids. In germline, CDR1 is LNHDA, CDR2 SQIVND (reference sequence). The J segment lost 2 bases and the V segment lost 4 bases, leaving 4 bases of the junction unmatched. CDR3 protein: CASSTVAGGPYNEQFF. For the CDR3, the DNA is TGTGCCAGTAGTACCGTAGCGGGAGGGCCCTACAATGAGCAGTTCTTC.